The clone carrying this T cell receptor (beta chain) occurred a few times. The V end was cut by 3 bases, the J end by 1 base, with 12 bases between. CDR3 length equals 14 residues. Germline CDR1 reads GTSNPN; CDR2 reads SVGIG (reference sequence). The data were obtained in a study of regulatory T cells in long-lasting Graves disease. Documented time point: persistent/refractory GD, antithyroid drugs over 5 years with positive TRAb. Generation of the TCR library employed RNA extracted from PBMCs. Arm-PCR of CDR3 regions and iRepertoire HTBI primers were used to build TCR beta libraries. A single record per CDR3 protein comes from TCRdb applying MiXCR to the multiplex PCR reads. The table lists 400,000 to 500,000 distinct CDR3 sequences, 21% of them singletons.

The chain recombines TRBV30 with TRBJ1-1, with D possibly being TRBD1 (6 bases). The source material was peripheral blood mononuclear cells (PBMCs), sampled when the disease was refractory, from a patient treated with antithyroid drugs. The clonotype was recovered from a female donor with Graves disease. The CDR3 sequence is CAWSHLGGNTEAFF. CDR3 DNA sequence: TGTGCCTGGAGCCACTTAGGGGGGAACACTGAAGCTTTCTTT. Supplemented by reference TRBV30 and TRBJ1-1, the full variable domain reads SQTIHQWPATLVQPVGSPLSLECTVEGTSNPNLYWYRQAAGRGLQLLFYSVGIGQISSEVPQNLSASRPQDRQFILSSKKLLLSDSGFYLCAWSHLGGNTEAFFGQGTRLTVV.